These T cell receptor beta chains were read from a single sample in a study of shared clonotypes between healthy human individuals. Sequenced by immunoSEQ multiplex PCR; TCRdb stores in-frame clones only, minus some. The sample gives 450,000 to 500,000 clones, 70% to 80% of which show up once; approximately 12% is in the top ten. The sequencing sample was made of PBMCs. The receptors were gathered from a woman aged 40 to 50 in good health. Some clones in this sample may be carry-over from other donors' samples. The CDR3 runs from the conserved cysteine through the conserved F or W. Each record gives: J gene, V gene, clone size, D gene, CDR3 protein, CDR3 DNA. D genes are given only for firm matches. Clone size is not always given. Where it is, it says once, few, many or a class for expanded clones.

J: TRBJ1-4; V: TRBV6-5; size: -; D: -; CDR3: CASSPGMLEGEKLFF; DNA: TGTGCCAGCAGTCCAGGGATGTTGGAGGGTGAAAAACTGTTTTTT
J: TRBJ2-5; V: TRBV28; size: -; D: TRBD2; CDR3: CASSLRGGFTRETQYF; DNA: TGTGCCAGCAGTCTTCGGGGGGGATTTACAAGGGAGACCCAGTACTTC
J: TRBJ2-2; V: TRBV7-9; size: -; D: TRBD1; CDR3: CASSSRDRGFGELFF; DNA: TGTGCCAGCAGCTCCCGGGACAGGGGGTTCGGGGAGCTGTTTTTT
J: TRBJ2-7; V: TRBV7-2; size: -; D: -; CDR3: CASSFPQREQYF; DNA: TGTGCCAGCAGCTTTCCCCAGCGCGAGCAGTACTTC
J: TRBJ2-3; V: TRBV25-1; size: once; D: -; CDR3: CASSESGVITDTQYF; DNA: TGTGCCAGCAGTGAATCGGGGGTTATCACAGATACGCAGTATTTT
J: TRBJ2-5; V: TRBV28; size: -; D: -; CDR3: CASSFGGQETQYF; DNA: TGTGCCAGCAGTTTCGGTGGTCAAGAGACCCAGTACTTC
J: TRBJ2-2; V: TRBV10-3; size: -; D: -; CDR3: CAIRTANTGELFF; DNA: TGTGCCATCAGGACAGCGAACACCGGGGAGCTGTTTTTT
J: TRBJ1-1; V: TRBV19; size: -; D: TRBD1; CDR3: CASSPRPQTGDTEAFF; DNA: TGTGCCAGTAGTCCCCGACCGCAGACAGGGGACACTGAAGCTTTCTTT
J: TRBJ2-1; V: TRBV10-3; size: -; D: TRBD2; CDR3: CAISESMDSGSVF; DNA: TGTGCCATCAGTGAGTCGATGGATAGCGGGAGTGTCTTC
J: TRBJ1-1; V: TRBV13; size: -; D: -; CDR3: CASSLGRGKNTEAFF; DNA: TGTGCCAGCAGCTTAGGCCGAGGGAAGAACACTGAAGCTTTCTTT
J: TRBJ2-1; V: TRBV5-1; size: -; D: TRBD2; CDR3: CASSTDRGPQYGLAGALRDEQFF; DNA: TGCGCCAGCAGCACAGACAGGGGGCCCCAGTACGGACTAGCGGGAGCGCTGCGGGATGAGCAGTTCTTC
J: TRBJ2-1; V: TRBV7-6; size: -; D: TRBD2; CDR3: CASSRSGSSYNEQFF; DNA: TGTGCCAGCAGCCGTAGCGGGAGCTCCTACAATGAGCAGTTCTTC
J: TRBJ1-1; V: TRBV6-5; size: -; D: TRBD1; CDR3: CASRYLQGSDTEAFF; DNA: TGTGCCAGCCGTTACCTACAGGGGTCTGACACTGAAGCTTTCTTT
J: TRBJ2-7; V: TRBV4-2; size: -; D: TRBD1; CDR3: CASSEQGQEPYEQYF; DNA: TGTGCCAGCAGCGAACAGGGACAGGAACCCTACGAGCAGTACTTC
J: TRBJ1-2; V: TRBV25-1; size: -; D: -; CDR3: CASSDLQEQGHYGYTF; DNA: TGTGCCAGCAGTGATTTGCAGGAGCAGGGCCACTATGGCTACACCTTC
J: TRBJ2-7; V: TRBV21-1; size: -; D: -; CDR3: CASSKDRCAFSYEQYF; DNA: TGTGCCAGCAGCAAAGATCGGTGTGCCTTCTCCTACGAGCAGTACTTC
J: TRBJ2-7; V: TRBV5-1; size: -; D: -; CDR3: CASSLDRYYEQYF; DNA: TGCGCCAGCAGCTTGGACAGATACTACGAGCAGTACTTC
J: TRBJ2-5; V: TRBV7-8; size: -; D: -; CDR3: CASSRIAETQYF; DNA: TGTGCCAGCAGCCGAATAGCAGAGACCCAGTACTTC
J: TRBJ2-2; V: TRBV9; size: once; D: -; CDR3: CASSTRTANTGELFF; DNA: TGTGCCAGCAGCACCAGGACCGCGAACACCGGGGAGCTGTTTTTT
J: TRBJ1-1; V: TRBV5-4; size: -; D: -; CDR3: CASSLPGLNTEAFF; DNA: TGTGCCAGCAGCCTGCCCGGGTTGAACACTGAAGCTTTCTTT
J: TRBJ2-1; V: TRBV28; size: few; D: -; CDR3: CASSLTGYNEQFF; DNA: TGTGCCAGCAGTCTGACAGGTTACAATGAGCAGTTCTTC
J: TRBJ2-3; V: TRBV7-2; size: once; D: -; CDR3: CASSPYFTDTQYF; DNA: TGTGCCAGCAGCCCCTACTTCACAGATACGCAGTATTTT